Shown below are 19 T cell receptor beta chains from a single sample sequenced in a study of OX40 agonist ivuxolimab in advanced cancers. The data were produced by immunoSEQ multiplex PCR, yet TCRdb's version contains in-frame clones alone and is incomplete. The data show roughly 120,000 clones, 80% to 90% seen once. The sequencing here drew on CD4+ or CD8+ T cells sorted from blood, taken in a trial of the OX40 agonist ivuxolimab. The receptors come from an adult with an advanced solid tumor such as melanoma, head and neck, liver or kidney cancer.

The table lists this clone with a count of one. The chain uses TRBV28 and TRBJ2-7, with D perhaps TRBD1 (6 bases). Trimming cost V 5 bases and J 4 bases, with 6 bases left between them. The CDR3 length is 11 residues. Germline V gives CDR1 MDHEN, CDR2 SYDVKM. The CDR3 DNA is TGTGCCAGCAGTGACAGGTACGAGCAGTACTTC. It specifies CASSDRYEQYF.

The rearrangement links TRBV29-1 to TRBJ2-3; 11 positions match TRBD2. V lost 6 bases and J lost 0; bases outside the gene matches: 11. There are 17 residues in the CDR3. The germline V gene has CDR1 SQVTM and CDR2 ANQGSEA. The CDR3 loop is CSVTGLAGGFSTDTQYF. The DNA for the CDR3 is TGCAGCGTCACTGGACTAGCGGGCGGCTTTAGCACAGATACGCAGTATTTT.

This clone was seen only once. This rearrangement joins TRBV30 to TRBJ2-2; no clear D. The V end was cut by 0 bases, the J end by 2 bases, with 4 bases between. From germline, CDR1 is GTSNPN and CDR2 SVGIG (reference sequence). The CDR3 consists of 13 residues. The CDR3 here is CAWSVENTGELFF. For the CDR3, the DNA is TGTGCCTGGAGTGTAGAAAACACCGGGGAGCTGTTTTTT. The variable domain in full, with the rest retrieved from reference TRBV30 and TRBJ2-2, is SQTIHQWPATLVQPVGSPLSLECTVEGTSNPNLYWYRQAAGRGLQLLFYSVGIGQISSEVPQNLSASRPQDRQFILSSKKLLLSDSGFYLCAWSVENTGELFFGEGSRLTVL.

The chain is built from TRBV10-1 and TRBJ2-7, with 10 bases fitting TRBD1. Germline V gene sequence: CDR1 WNHNN, CDR2 SYGVQD (reference sequence). The CDR3 extends over 15 amino acids. V was pared by 6 bases and J by 1 base, with 6 bases of the junction left unmatched. CDR3 sequence reads: CASSGTGAPSYEQYF. In DNA form, the CDR3 reads TGCGCCAGCAGCGGGACAGGGGCCCCGTCCTACGAGCAGTACTTC.

V is TRBV5-8 and J is TRBJ2-3, with D perhaps being TRBD1 or TRBD2 (6 bases each). V was clipped by 4 bases and J by 3 bases, with 12 bases between them. Per germline, CDR1 SGHTS and CDR2 YDEGEE. This CDR3 spans 14 amino acids. CDR3 amino acids: CASSMGGWTDTQYF. The CDR3 DNA is TGTGCCAGCAGCATGGGGGGCTGGACAGATACGCAGTATTTT.

The chain has TRBV10-1 and TRBJ2-7; D might be TRBD2 (6 bases). Between the trimmed V and J ends, which lost 4 bases and 7 bases, there was a span of 14 bases. The CDR3 has 13 amino acids. Germline V gives CDR1 WNHNN, CDR2 SYGVQD (reference sequence). CDR3 sequence (DNA): TGCGCCAGCAGTGGGGGGGAATCGAGGGAGCAGTACTTC. It yields the protein CASSGGESREQYF.

This chain links TRBV5-1 with TRBJ2-7; D unclear. The CDR3 has 14 amino acids. Germline assignment: CDR1 SGHRS and CDR2 YFSETQ. Trimming removed 5 bases at V and 5 bases at J, with 17 bases between. The CDR3 region has the DNA TGCGCCAGCAGTTATGGGTCCTCCTGGGACGAGCAGTACTTC. Residues: CASSYGSSWDEQYF.

J is TRBJ1-1 and V is TRBV7-9; D uncertain. The V end lost 2 bases, the J end lost 0 bases, and 4 bases lay between the germline ends. The length of the CDR3 is 13 residues. The germline V gene has CDR1 SEHNR and CDR2 FQNEAQ (reference sequence). CDR3: CASSLLMNTEAFF. The CDR3 nucleotides read TGTGCCAGCAGCTTACTAATGAACACTGAAGCTTTCTTT.

The gene calls are TRBV10-3 and TRBJ2-7; 10 bases map to TRBD2. The J segment lost 3 bases and the V segment lost 8 bases, leaving 4 bases of the junction unmatched. The CDR3 sequence is 13 residues long. Germline CDR1 reads ENHRY; CDR2 reads SYGVKD. CDR3 bases: TGTGCCATCGGTAGCGGGGGGCTCTACGAGCAGTACTTC. Residues: CAIGSGGLYEQYF.

V is TRBV28 and J is TRBJ1-5; 10 positions agree with TRBD1. Germline values: CDR1 MDHEN, CDR2 SYDVKM. The CDR3 loop spans 14 amino acids. Trimming took 2 bases from V and 7 from J; bases not matched to a gene: 2. The CDR3 nucleotides are TGTGCCAGCAGTTTAGGACAGGGGGGACAGCCCCAGCATTTT. Encoded protein: CASSLGQGGQPQHF.

V is TRBV19 and J is TRBJ1-6; D remains unclear. CDR3 length equals 11 residues. CDR1 and CDR2 from the germline V gene are LNHDA and SQIVND (reference sequence). V was trimmed by 4 bases and J by 13 bases, leaving 8 bases between them. Here the CDR3 reads CASSTAGPLHF. CDR3 nucleotide sequence: TGTGCCAGTAGTACGGCAGGCCCCCTCCACTTT.

With respect to this clone: Other nucleotide sequences from this sample produce the same CDR3. The chain has TRBV9 and TRBJ2-3, with TRBD2 as a possible D gene (5 bases). V dropped 0 bases and J dropped 6 bases, with 5 bases sitting between them. Germline V CDR1 and CDR2: SGDLS, YYNGEE. This CDR3 has 12 amino acids. CDR3 amino acids: CASSVAGDTQYF. CDR3 bases: TGTGCCAGCAGCGTAGCGGGGGATACGCAGTATTTT.

This chain joins TRBV4-1 and TRBJ2-5; no clear D gene. Per germline, CDR1 MGHRA and CDR2 YSYEKL. This CDR3 is 15 amino acids long. The V end was cut by 2 bases, the J end by 1 base, with 11 bases between. This chain's CDR3 is CASSQPRTTQETQYF. The CDR3 nucleotides are TGCGCCAGCAGCCAACCGAGGACCACCCAAGAGACCCAGTACTTC.

A word on this clone: This sample includes further DNA sequences coding for the same CDR3. V gene TRBV30 combines with J gene TRBJ2-3, with D perhaps matching TRBD1 (5 bases). Trimming removed 0 bases at V and 1 base at J, with 8 bases between. Germline CDR1 reads GTSNPN; CDR2 reads SVGIG (reference sequence). This CDR3 spans 14 amino acids. DNA for the CDR3: TGTGCCTGGAGTGTACAAGGGGGCACAGATACGCAGTATTTT. It is translated as CAWSVQGGTDTQYF.

The V and J genes are TRBV18 and TRBJ1-1; weak D call: TRBD1 (5 bases). The CDR3 runs to 15 residues. Trimming removed 3 bases from V and 8 bases from J, with 19 bases in between. Germline values: CDR1 KGHSH, CDR2 LQKENI. CDR3 in amino acids: CASSPRQPVREEAFF. The CDR3 DNA sequence: TGTGCCAGCTCACCTCGACAGCCTGTTAGGGAAGAAGCTTTCTTT. The full variable domain, its missing parts supplied by reference TRBV18 and TRBJ1-1, is NAGVMQNPRHLVRRRGQEARLRCSPMKGHSHVYWYRQLPEEGLKFMVYLQKENIIDESGMPKERFSAEFPKEGPSILRIQQVVRGDSAAYFCASSPRQPVREEAFFGQGTRLTVV.

V gene TRBV7-2 combines with J gene TRBJ2-3, with D possibly called TRBD1 or TRBD2 (7 bases each). Trimming took 5 bases from V and 5 from J, leaving 17 bases between them. The germline gives CDR1 SGHTA, CDR2 FQGNSA. This CDR3 comprises 15 residues. CDR3 region: CASSPRDSGKDTQYF. For the CDR3, the DNA is TGTGCCAGCAGCCCGAGGGACAGCGGGAAAGATACGCAGTATTTT.

The sample holds a few counts of this clone. Relative to the germline gene, one junction end is altered; a read error may explain this. This chain joins TRBV10-2 and TRBJ1-4; possibly TRBD1 for D (5 bases). CDR1 is WSHSY and CDR2 is SAAADI in the germline V gene. The CDR3 is made up of 13 amino acids. CDR3 amino acids: CATVGRRNENLFF. CDR3 bases: TGCGCCACGGTGGGACGGCGGAATGAAAATCTGTTTTTT.

V and J are TRBV5-3 and TRBJ1-5; maybe TRBD1 (5 bases). TRBV5-3 is identified as an open reading frame with a role that is uncertain. The CDR3 length is 16 residues. Between the trimmed V and J ends, which lost 2 bases and 6 bases, there was a span of 18 bases. The CDR3 sequence: CARSFIGATIRQPQHF. The CDR3 DNA is TGTGCCAGAAGCTTCATCGGGGCCACGATTCGTCAGCCCCAGCATTTT.

J is TRBJ2-3 and V is TRBV19; D unclear. V lost 7 bases and J 0 bases, leaving 11 bases between the germline ends. In germline, CDR1 is LNHDA, CDR2 SQIVND (reference sequence). The CDR3 covers 14 residues. This CDR3 reads CASKQTTSTDTQYF. CDR3 sequence (DNA): TGTGCCAGTAAGCAGACGACTAGCACAGATACGCAGTATTTT.